A selection of T cell receptor beta chains follows, all from one sample in a study of T cell clonotyping in hematopoietic cell transplantation. Some clones are missing from TCRdb's copy, which holds only in-frame ones; the method was immunoSEQ multiplex PCR. Of about 7,500 clones listed, approximately 90% are singletons. The source material was PBMCs, sampled 180 days after allogeneic stem cell transplant. The receptors were sampled from a female patient aged 50-65 years who had an allogeneic stem cell transplant from an unrelated donor, so the T cells may come from the graft donor. Some clones in this sample may be carry-over from other donors' samples. Both conserved end residues are part of each CDR3. Each record gives: clone size, J gene, D gene, V gene, CDR3 DNA, CDR3 protein. A D gene is named only where the DNA matches it firmly. For some rows the clone size is stated as once, few or many, or as a class when expanded; others skip it.

>NA|TRBJ2-7|TRBD1|TRBV4-1
TGCGCCAGCAGCCAAGTCCGTTTCGCGGGACAGGGCCCCTACGAGCAGTACTTC
CASSQVRFAGQGPYEQYF
>NA|TRBJ2-3|TRBD2|TRBV5-6
TGTGCCAGCAGCCGGACTAGCGGGGGGGCCACAGATACGCAGTATTTT
CASSRTSGGATDTQYF
>NA|TRBJ1-4|NA|TRBV19
TGTGCCAGTAGTCTTGGGGCCGCAACTAATGAAAAACTGTTTTTT
CASSLGAATNEKLFF
>once|TRBJ1-5|NA|TRBV6-6
TGTGCCAGCAGTTTTCTCGGACAAACAAACGGGCCCCAGCATTTT
CASSFLGQTNGPQHF
>NA|TRBJ2-5|TRBD1|TRBV5-1
TGCGCCAGCAGCCGACAGGGAGAGACCCAGTACTTC
CASSRQGETQYF
>NA|TRBJ1-5|NA|TRBV18
TGTGCCAGCTCACCACCGGGGGGCAGCAATCAGCCCCAGCATTTT
CASSPPGGSNQPQHF
>NA|TRBJ2-3|NA|TRBV11-3
TGTGCCAGCAGCTTAGATCGAACTACCCAGCAGTATTTT
CASSLDRTTQQYF
>NA|TRBJ2-2|NA|TRBV11-2
TGTGCCAGCAGCTTAGGGAGATATCGCGTCGGCACTAACACCGGGGAGCTGTTTTTT
CASSLGRYRVGTNTGELFF
>NA|TRBJ2-1|TRBD2|TRBV7-2
TGTGCCAGCAGACGAAGCGGGAGTGGGAATGAGCAGTTCTTC
CASRRSGSGNEQFF
>NA|TRBJ2-5|NA|TRBV29-1
TGCAGCGTTCGCACAGAGATAGCACAAGAGACCCAGTACTTC
CSVRTEIAQETQYF
>NA|TRBJ2-2|NA|TRBV11-3
TGTGCCAGCAGCTTTCCGCTGTTTTTT
CASSFPLFF
>NA|TRBJ2-3|NA|TRBV9
TGTGCCAGCACCAAGGGGGGAAACTCGAGGACAGATACGCAGTATTTT
CASTKGGNSRTDTQYF
>NA|TRBJ2-1|TRBD2|TRBV6-4
TGTGCCAGCAGTGACCTAGCGGGAGGGCGGAATGAGCAGTTCTTC
CASSDLAGGRNEQFF
>once|TRBJ1-5|NA|TRBV2
TGTGCCAGCAGCAATTGGGCGAATCAGCCCCAGCATTTT
CASSNWANQPQHF
>NA|TRBJ2-7|NA|TRBV7-2
TGTGCCAGCAGCAACAGGGACGGGCGCTACGGCGAGCAGTACTTC
CASSNRDGRYGEQYF
>NA|TRBJ2-3|TRBD1|TRBV29-1
TGCAGCGTTGCTCCTTTGACTCGACAGGGGATGGATTCAGATACGCAGTATTTT
CSVAPLTRQGMDSDTQYF
>once|TRBJ1-4|NA|TRBV6-5
TGTGCCAACAGTCCTCAGGTTCGGGCTAATGAAAAACTGTTTTTT
CANSPQVRANEKLFF
>NA|TRBJ2-2|NA|TRBV23-1
TGCGCCAGCAGTCAACCCCCGCGGGGGCCGGACACCGGGGAGCTGTTTTTT
CASSQPPRGPDTGELFF
>NA|TRBJ1-1|NA|TRBV28
TGTGCCAGCAGTTTATTGGGTTTTAACACTGAAGCTTTCTTT
CASSLLGFNTEAFF
>NA|TRBJ1-1|NA|TRBV11-2
TGTGCCAGCAGCTTAGATCGGGGCATAAACACTGAAGCTTTCTTT
CASSLDRGINTEAFF
>NA|TRBJ1-3|TRBD1|TRBV6-6
TGTGCCAGCAGTTACCAGGGGGGCCCGGGAAACACCATATATTTT
CASSYQGGPGNTIYF
>NA|TRBJ1-2|NA|TRBV6-5
TGTGCCGTTTTAGCCTACTCTTCTAACTATGGCTACACCTTC
CAVLAYSSNYGYTF
>NA|TRBJ1-1|NA|TRBV20-1
TGCAGACAATCAGGTAACACTGAAGCTTTCTTT
CRQSGNTEAFF
>NA|TRBJ1-2|NA|TRBV27
TGTGCCAGCAGTTGGACTCGGGCCCTCCGCCCGCGGGGCTACACCTTC
CASSWTRALRPRGYTF
>NA|TRBJ1-5|NA|TRBV7-2
TGTGCCAGCAGCCACGGGACATCGGTGGGTCAGCCCCAGCATTTT
CASSHGTSVGQPQHF
>few|TRBJ1-6|NA|TRBV7-2
TGTGCCAGCAGCTCGACAGGAGGAACAGGGAGCCCCCTCCACTTT
CASSSTGGTGSPLHF
>NA|TRBJ2-2|NA|TRBV7-9
TGTGCCAGCAGCTTAGCTCCGGATTGGGACACCGGGGAGCTGTTTTTT
CASSLAPDWDTGELFF
>NA|TRBJ1-1|NA|TRBV29-1
TGCAGCCCCCAAGGACAGTTGAACACTGAAGCTTTCTTT
CSPQGQLNTEAFF
>NA|TRBJ1-2|NA|TRBV5-4
TGTGCCAGCAGCCGCCGGGACGCCAATTACCCTAACTATGGCTACACCTTC
CASSRRDANYPNYGYTF
>NA|TRBJ2-2|TRBD2|TRBV13
TGTGCCAGCAGCTTCTCTTTTGGGACTAAAACCGGGGAGCTGTTTTTT
CASSFSFGTKTGELFF
>NA|TRBJ2-1|NA|TRBV6-1
TGTGCCAGCCGGACGGTGAGGGGATACAATGAGCAGTTCTTC
CASRTVRGYNEQFF
>NA|TRBJ2-7|TRBD2|TRBV5-6
TGTGCCAGCAGTATCGGCGGGAGGGCCGGTATCGAGCAGTACTTC
CASSIGGRAGIEQYF
>NA|TRBJ2-3|NA|TRBV2
TGTGCCAGCAGGGAGGGGGGCTCCAGCCGTTTT
CASREGGSSRF
>NA|TRBJ1-3|NA|TRBV19
TGTGCCTCAAGGAAGGACATACTCTCTACCTCCTCTGGAAACACCATATATTTT
CASRKDILSTSSGNTIYF
>NA|TRBJ1-1|NA|TRBV6-1
TGTGCCAGCTCCTCCTGGTTGAACACTGAAGCTTTCTTT
CASSSWLNTEAFF
>NA|TRBJ2-1|TRBD1|TRBV9
TGTGCCAGCAGCGTAGAAGGGACAGACAATGAGCAGTTCTTC
CASSVEGTDNEQFF
>NA|TRBJ1-4|TRBD1|TRBV27
TGTGCCAGCAGTCCTTGGACAGGGGTTAGTGAAAAACTGTTTTTT
CASSPWTGVSEKLFF
>NA|TRBJ1-6|NA|TRBV27
TGTGCCAGCAGCATTCTAACCGGAGTAGTTTCACCCCTCCACTTT
CASSILTGVVSPLHF
>NA|TRBJ1-4|TRBD1|TRBV19
TGTGCCAGTAGCTACAGGGGTGCTAATGAAAAACTGTTTTTT
CASSYRGANEKLFF
>NA|TRBJ2-1|TRBD1|TRBV5-1
TGCGCCAGCAGCCCCGGACAGGGCTCCTACAATGAGCAGTTCTTC
CASSPGQGSYNEQFF
>NA|TRBJ1-6|NA|TRBV7-2
TGTGCCAGCAGGAGTTCGGCGGATAATTCACCCCTCCACTTT
CASRSSADNSPLHF
>NA|TRBJ2-3|NA|TRBV5-1
TGCGCCAGCAGCGCGGCATTAGATACGCAGTATTTT
CASSAALDTQYF
>NA|TRBJ2-1|NA|TRBV20-1
TGCAGTGCTAGAGAGGTCGCCCAGCAGTTCTTC
CSAREVAQQFF
>few|TRBJ2-7|NA|TRBV7-9
TGTGCCAGCAGCTTAATCAGGGCTAACGAGCAGTACTTC
CASSLIRANEQYF
>NA|TRBJ1-5|NA|TRBV10-1
TGCGCCAGCAGTGAAGGGGGTTCTGATCAGCCCCAGCATTTT
CASSEGGSDQPQHF
>NA|TRBJ2-5|TRBD1|TRBV7-2
TGTGCCAGCAGTCTCCAGGGGGTGACCCAGTACTTC
CASSLQGVTQYF
>NA|TRBJ2-2|NA|TRBV27
TGTGCCAGCAGTCCGACCCGACGACTCACCGGGGAGCTGTTTTTT
CASSPTRRLTGELFF
>NA|TRBJ1-2|TRBD1|TRBV29-1
TGCAGCGTTGGGGCAGGGGGCAGGGTTGGCTACACCTTC
CSVGAGGRVGYTF
>NA|TRBJ1-1|NA|TRBV11-3
TGTGCCAGCAGCTTAGGACCGGTTGGATACACTGAAGCTTTCTTT
CASSLGPVGYTEAFF